This passage covers 2 T cell receptor beta chains from one sample sequenced in a study of patients and donors after allogeneic stem cell transplantation. Using its own MiXCR run on the RT-PCR reads, TCRdb lists one record per CDR3 protein. The sample has about 200,000 distinct CDR3 sequences, 40% to 45% seen once. Source material: blood, either unsorted or a sorted T cell fraction (not recorded which). The receptors were gathered from a human donor who was either an allogeneic HSCT recipient or a stem cell or donor lymphocyte infusion donor (not recorded which). It is not recorded whose cells these are; they may come from a transplant donor.

V and J are TRBV12-3 or TRBV12-4 and TRBJ1-1, with D possibly being TRBD1 (6 bases). The ends were cut back, 6 bases at V and 7 bases at J, with 9 bases in the middle. The CDR3 runs 11 residues. CDR3: CASRSRGEAFF. The CDR3, as DNA: TGTGCCAGCAGATCCAGGGGTGAAGCTTTCTTT.

The table lists this clonotype with a few counts. The genes are TRBV7-3 and TRBJ1-1; 9 bases are a match to TRBD1. With V trimmed by 4 bases and J by 5 bases, 2 bases remained unmatched. From germline, CDR1 is SGHTA and CDR2 FQGTGA. The CDR3 extends over 13 amino acids. In DNA form, the CDR3 reads TGTGCCAGCAGCTACAGGGGGCGGACTGAAGCTTTCTTT. Translation: CASSYRGRTEAFF.